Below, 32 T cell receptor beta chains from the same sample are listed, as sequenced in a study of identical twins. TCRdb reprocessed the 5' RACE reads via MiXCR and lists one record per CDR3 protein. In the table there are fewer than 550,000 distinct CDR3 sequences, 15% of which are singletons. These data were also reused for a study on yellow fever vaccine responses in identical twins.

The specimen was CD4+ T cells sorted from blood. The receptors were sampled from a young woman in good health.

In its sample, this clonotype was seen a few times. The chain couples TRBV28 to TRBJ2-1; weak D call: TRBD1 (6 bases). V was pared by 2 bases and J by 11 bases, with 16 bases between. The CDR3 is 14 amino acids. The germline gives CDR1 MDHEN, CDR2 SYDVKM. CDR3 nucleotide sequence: TGTGCCAGCAGTTTAGGGCCCGCAGGGGAGAAGCAGTTCTTC. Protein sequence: CASSLGPAGEKQFF.

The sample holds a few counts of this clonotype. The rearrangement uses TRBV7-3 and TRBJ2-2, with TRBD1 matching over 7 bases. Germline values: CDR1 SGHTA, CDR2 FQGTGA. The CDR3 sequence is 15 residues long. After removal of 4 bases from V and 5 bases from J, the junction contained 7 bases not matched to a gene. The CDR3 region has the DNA TGTGCCAGCAGCTCCAACAGGGGCGGAACCGGGGAGCTGTTTTTT. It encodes CASSSNRGGTGELFF.

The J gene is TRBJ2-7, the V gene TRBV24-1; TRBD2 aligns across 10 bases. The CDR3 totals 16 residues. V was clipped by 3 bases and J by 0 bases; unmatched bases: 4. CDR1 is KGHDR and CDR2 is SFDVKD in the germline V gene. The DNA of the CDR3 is TGTGCCACCAGTGATAGATCTAGCGGGAGCTCCTACGAGCAGTACTTC. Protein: CATSDRSSGSSYEQYF.

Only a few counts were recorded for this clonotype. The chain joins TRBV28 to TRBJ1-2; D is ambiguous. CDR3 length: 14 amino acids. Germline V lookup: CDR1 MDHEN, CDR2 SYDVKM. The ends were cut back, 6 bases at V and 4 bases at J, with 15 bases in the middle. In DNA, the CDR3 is TGTGCCAGCAGACAGACGGCTTCTGGCTATGGCTACACCTTC. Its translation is CASRQTASGYGYTF.

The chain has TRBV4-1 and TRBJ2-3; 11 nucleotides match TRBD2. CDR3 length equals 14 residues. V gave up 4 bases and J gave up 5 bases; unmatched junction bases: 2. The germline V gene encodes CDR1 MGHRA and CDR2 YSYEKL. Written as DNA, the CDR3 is TGCGCCAGCAGCCTAGCGGGGGGGCAAGATACGCAGTATTTT. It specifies CASSLAGGQDTQYF.

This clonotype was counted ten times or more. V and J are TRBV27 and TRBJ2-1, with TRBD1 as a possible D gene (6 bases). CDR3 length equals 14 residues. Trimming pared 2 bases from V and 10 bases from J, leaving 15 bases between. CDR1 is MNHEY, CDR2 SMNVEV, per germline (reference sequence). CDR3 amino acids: CASSLKGRTEEQFF. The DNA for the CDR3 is TGTGCCAGCAGTTTAAAAGGTAGGACAGAGGAGCAGTTCTTC.

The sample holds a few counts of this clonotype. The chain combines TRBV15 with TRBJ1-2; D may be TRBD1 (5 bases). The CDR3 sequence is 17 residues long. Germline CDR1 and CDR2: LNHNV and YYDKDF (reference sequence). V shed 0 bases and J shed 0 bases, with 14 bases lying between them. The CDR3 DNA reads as TGTGCCACCAGCAGAGATCTCCCAATACAGGCTAACTATGGCTACACCTTC. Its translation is CATSRDLPIQANYGYTF.

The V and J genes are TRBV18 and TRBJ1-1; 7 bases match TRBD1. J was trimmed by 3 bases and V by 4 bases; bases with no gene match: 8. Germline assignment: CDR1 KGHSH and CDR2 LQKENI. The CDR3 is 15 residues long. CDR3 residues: CASSQTGASDTEAFF. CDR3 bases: TGTGCCAGCTCACAAACAGGGGCTAGTGACACTGAAGCTTTCTTT.

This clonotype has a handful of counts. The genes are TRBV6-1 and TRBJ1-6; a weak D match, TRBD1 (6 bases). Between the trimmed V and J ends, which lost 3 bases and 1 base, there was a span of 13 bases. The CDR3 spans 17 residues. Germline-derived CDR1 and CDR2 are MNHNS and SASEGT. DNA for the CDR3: TGTGCCAGCAGTGACTGGGGGCGAAGGTCCTATAATTCACCCCTCCACTTT. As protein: CASSDWGRRSYNSPLHF.

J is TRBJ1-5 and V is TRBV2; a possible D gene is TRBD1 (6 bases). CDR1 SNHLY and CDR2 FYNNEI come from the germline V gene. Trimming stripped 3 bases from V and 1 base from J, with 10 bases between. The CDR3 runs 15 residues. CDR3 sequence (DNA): TGTGCCAGCAGTGAGTCAGGGGCGAGCAATCAGCCCCAGCATTTT. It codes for CASSESGASNQPQHF.

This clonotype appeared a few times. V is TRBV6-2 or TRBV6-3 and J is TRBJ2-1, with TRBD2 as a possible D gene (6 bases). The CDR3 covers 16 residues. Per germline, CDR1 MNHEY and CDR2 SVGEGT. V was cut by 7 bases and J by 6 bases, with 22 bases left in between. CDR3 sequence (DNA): TGTGCCAGCAACGACGAACCTAGCGCGCTCCTCAATGAGCAGTTCTTC. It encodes CASNDEPSALLNEQFF.

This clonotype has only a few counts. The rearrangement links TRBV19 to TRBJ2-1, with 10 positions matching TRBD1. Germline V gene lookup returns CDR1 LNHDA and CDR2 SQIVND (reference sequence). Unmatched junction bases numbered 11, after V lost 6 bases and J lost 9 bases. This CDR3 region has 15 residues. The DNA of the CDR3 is TGTGCCAGTAGGCAGGGACAGGGGCCCCTGGGTGAGCAGTTCTTC. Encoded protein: CASRQGQGPLGEQFF.

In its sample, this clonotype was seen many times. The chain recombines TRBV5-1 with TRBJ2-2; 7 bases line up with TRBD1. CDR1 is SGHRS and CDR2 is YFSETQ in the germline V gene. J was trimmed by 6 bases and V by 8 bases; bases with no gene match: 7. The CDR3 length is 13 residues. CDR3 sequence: CASRQGVSGELFF. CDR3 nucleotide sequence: TGCGCCAGTAGACAGGGAGTATCCGGGGAGCTGTTTTTT.

CDR3 loop: CASSSPTSGRITGELFF. DNA of the CDR3: TGTGCCAGCAGTTCCCCGACTAGCGGGAGGATCACCGGGGAGCTGTTTTTT. The chain links TRBV27 to TRBJ2-2; 13 bases map to TRBD2. The CDR3 sequence is 17 residues long. The junction had 6 bases not matched to a gene; V was cut back by 4 bases and J by 4 bases. Germline CDR1 and CDR2: MNHEY and SMNVEV (reference sequence).

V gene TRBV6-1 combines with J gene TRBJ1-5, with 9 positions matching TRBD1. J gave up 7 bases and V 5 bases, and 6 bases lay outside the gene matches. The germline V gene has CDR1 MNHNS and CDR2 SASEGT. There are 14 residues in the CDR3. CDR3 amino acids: CASSKTGGVQPQHF. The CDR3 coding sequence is TGTGCCAGCAGTAAAACAGGGGGCGTGCAGCCCCAGCATTTT.

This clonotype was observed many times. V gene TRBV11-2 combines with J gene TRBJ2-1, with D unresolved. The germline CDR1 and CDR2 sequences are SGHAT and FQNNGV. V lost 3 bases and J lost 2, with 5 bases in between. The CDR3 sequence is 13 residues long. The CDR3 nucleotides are TGTGCCAGCAGCTTTGGGACCTACAATGAGCAGTTCTTC. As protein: CASSFGTYNEQFF.

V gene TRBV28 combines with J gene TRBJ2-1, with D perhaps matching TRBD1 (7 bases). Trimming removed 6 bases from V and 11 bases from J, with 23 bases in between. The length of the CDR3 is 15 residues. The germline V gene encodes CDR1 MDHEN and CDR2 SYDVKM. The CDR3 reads CASSKGLTGYSKQFF. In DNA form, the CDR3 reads TGTGCCAGCAGCAAGGGACTGACAGGGTACTCGAAGCAGTTCTTC.

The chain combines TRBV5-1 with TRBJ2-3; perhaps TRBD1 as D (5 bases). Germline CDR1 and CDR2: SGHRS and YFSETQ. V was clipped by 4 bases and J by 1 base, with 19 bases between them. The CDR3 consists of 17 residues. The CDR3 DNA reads TGCGCCAGCAGCCTAGGTGGGGCTTCCAGCGGCACAGATACGCAGTATTTT. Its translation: CASSLGGASSGTDTQYF. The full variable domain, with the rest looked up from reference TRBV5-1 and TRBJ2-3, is KAGVTQTPRYLIKTRGQQVTLSCSPISGHRSVSWYQQTPGQGLQFLFEYFSETQRNKGNFPGRFSGRQFSNSRSEMNVSTLELGDSALYLCASSLGGASSGTDTQYFGPGTRLTVL.

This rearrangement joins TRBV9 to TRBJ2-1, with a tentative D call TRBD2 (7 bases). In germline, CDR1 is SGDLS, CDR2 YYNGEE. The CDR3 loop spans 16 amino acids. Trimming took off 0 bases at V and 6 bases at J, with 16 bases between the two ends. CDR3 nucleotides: TGTGCCAGCAGCGTAGAGGTGGGGGGGCGAAGCAATGAGCAGTTCTTC. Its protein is CASSVEVGGRSNEQFF.

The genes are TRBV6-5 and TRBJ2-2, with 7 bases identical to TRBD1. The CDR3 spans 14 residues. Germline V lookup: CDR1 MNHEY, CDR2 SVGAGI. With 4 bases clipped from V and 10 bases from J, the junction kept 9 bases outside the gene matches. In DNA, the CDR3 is TGTGCCAGCAGTTTTACAGGGGTTTGGGAGGAGCTGTTTTTT. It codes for CASSFTGVWEELFF.

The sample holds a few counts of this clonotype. The CDR3 spells CASSIGSAGEETQYF. The CDR3 bases are TGTGCCAGTAGTATAGGTTCGGCAGGGGAAGAGACCCAGTACTTC. The chain recombines TRBV19 with TRBJ2-5, with D perhaps TRBD1 (6 bases). Trimming shortened V by 1 base and J by 3 bases, and 12 bases separated the two germline ends. Germline lookup yields CDR1 LNHDA and CDR2 SQIVND (reference sequence). There are 15 residues in the CDR3.

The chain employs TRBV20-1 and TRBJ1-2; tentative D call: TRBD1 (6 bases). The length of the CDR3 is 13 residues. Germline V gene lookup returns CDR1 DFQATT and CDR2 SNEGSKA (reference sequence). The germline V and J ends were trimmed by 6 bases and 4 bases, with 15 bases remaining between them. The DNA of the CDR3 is TGCAGTGCCCAGGCCGGGGGCGCCTATGGCTACACCTTC. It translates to CSAQAGGAYGYTF.

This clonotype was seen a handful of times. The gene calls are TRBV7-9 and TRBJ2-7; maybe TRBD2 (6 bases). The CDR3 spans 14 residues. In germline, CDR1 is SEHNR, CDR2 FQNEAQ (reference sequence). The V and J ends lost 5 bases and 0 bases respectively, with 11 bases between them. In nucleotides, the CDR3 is TGTGCCAGCAGCAAAACCGGGGGCTCCTACGAGCAGTACGTC. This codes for CASSKTGGSYEQYV.

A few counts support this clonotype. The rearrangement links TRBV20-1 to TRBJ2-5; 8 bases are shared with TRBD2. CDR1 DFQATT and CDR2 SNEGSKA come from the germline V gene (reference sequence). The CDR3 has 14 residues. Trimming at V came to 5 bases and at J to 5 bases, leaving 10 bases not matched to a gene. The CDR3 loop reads CSASLAGQGETQYF. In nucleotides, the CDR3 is TGCAGTGCTTCCTTAGCGGGGCAGGGGGAGACCCAGTACTTC.

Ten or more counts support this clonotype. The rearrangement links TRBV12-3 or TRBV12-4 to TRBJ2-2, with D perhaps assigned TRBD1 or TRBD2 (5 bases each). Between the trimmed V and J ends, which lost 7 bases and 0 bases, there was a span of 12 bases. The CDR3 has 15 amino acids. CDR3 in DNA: TGTGCCAGCACCACCGGGACGCCGAACACCGGGGAGCTGTTTTTT. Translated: CASTTGTPNTGELFF.

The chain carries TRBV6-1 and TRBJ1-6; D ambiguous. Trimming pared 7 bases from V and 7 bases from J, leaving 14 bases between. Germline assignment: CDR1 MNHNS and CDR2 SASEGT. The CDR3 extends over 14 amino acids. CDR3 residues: CASTWAGRNSPLHF. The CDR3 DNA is TGTGCCAGCACCTGGGCCGGTAGAAATTCACCCCTCCACTTT.

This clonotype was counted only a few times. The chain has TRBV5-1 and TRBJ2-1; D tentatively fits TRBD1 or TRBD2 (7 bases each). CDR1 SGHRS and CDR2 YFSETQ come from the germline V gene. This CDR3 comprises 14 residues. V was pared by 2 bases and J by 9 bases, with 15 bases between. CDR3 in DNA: TGCGCCAGCAGCTTACAGGGGTCGGGGGGTGAGCAGTTCTTC. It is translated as CASSLQGSGGEQFF.

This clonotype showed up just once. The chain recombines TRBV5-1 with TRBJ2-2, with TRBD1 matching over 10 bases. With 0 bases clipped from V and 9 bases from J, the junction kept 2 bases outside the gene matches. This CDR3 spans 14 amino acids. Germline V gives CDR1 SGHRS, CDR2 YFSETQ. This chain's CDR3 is CASSLAGQGRELFF. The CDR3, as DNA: TGCGCCAGCAGCTTGGCGGGACAGGGGAGGGAGCTGTTTTTT. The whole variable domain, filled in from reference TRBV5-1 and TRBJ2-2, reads KAGVTQTPRYLIKTRGQQVTLSCSPISGHRSVSWYQQTPGQGLQFLFEYFSETQRNKGNFPGRFSGRQFSNSRSEMNVSTLELGDSALYLCASSLAGQGRELFFGEGSRLTVL.

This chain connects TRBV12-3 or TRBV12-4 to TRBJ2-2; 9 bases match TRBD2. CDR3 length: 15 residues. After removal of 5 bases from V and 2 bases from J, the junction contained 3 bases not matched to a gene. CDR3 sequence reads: CASSTGLANTGELFF. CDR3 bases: TGTGCCAGCAGTACGGGACTAGCTAACACCGGGGAGCTGTTTTTT.

The CDR3, as DNA: TGTGCCAGCTCACCAGACGCAGGGATATGGTACGAGCAGTACTTC. Translating it yields CASSPDAGIWYEQYF. The rearrangement uses TRBV18 and TRBJ2-7; perhaps TRBD1 as D (5 bases). The V end lost 2 bases, the J end lost 4 bases, and 15 bases lay between the germline ends. From germline, CDR1 is KGHSH and CDR2 LQKENI. CDR3 length: 15 amino acids.

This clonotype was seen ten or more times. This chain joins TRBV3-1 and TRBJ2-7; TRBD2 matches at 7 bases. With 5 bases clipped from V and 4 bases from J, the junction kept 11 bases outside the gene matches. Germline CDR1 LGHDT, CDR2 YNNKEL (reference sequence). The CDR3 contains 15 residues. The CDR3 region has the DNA TGTGCCAGCAGCTCTCCGGGACTACTCTCTTACGAGCAGTACTTC. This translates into CASSSPGLLSYEQYF.

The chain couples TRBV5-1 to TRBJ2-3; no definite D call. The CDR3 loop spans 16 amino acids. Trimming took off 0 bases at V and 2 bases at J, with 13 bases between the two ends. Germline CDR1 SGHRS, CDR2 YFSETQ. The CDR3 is CASSLEPDRVTDTQYF. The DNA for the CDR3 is TGCGCCAGCAGCTTGGAGCCAGACCGAGTCACAGATACGCAGTATTTT.